These 19 T cell receptor beta chains originate from one sample sequenced in a study of regulatory T cells in long-lasting Graves disease. Through Arm-PCR of CDR3 regions and iRepertoire HTBI primers, TCR beta libraries were built. TCRdb independently ran MiXCR on the multiplex PCR reads; one entry per CDR3 protein. The table lists a few hundred thousand distinct CDR3 sequences, 22% of them singletons. The sample's time point: persistent/refractory GD, antithyroid drugs over 5 years with positive TRAb. From PBMCs, RNA was extracted and then used to make the TCR library. The material sequenced was peripheral blood mononuclear cells (PBMCs), taken when the disease was refractory, from a patient treated with antithyroid drugs. The receptors were sampled from a female donor with Graves disease.

V usage is TRBV14 and J usage is TRBJ2-7; the D gene could be TRBD1 or TRBD2 (6 bases each). Germline-derived CDR1 and CDR2 are SGHDN and FVKESK. With 5 bases removed from V and 4 bases from J, the gap between germline ends came to 18 bases. There are 15 residues in the CDR3. The CDR3 spells CASSEGGHPWYEQYF. The CDR3 region has the DNA TGTGCCAGCAGCGAAGGGGGGCACCCCTGGTACGAGCAGTACTTC.

This clonotype has only a few counts. J is TRBJ2-5 and V is TRBV3-1; D is uncertain. Germline values: CDR1 LGHDT, CDR2 YNNKEL (reference sequence). Trimming stripped 4 bases from V and 5 bases from J, with 17 bases between. This CDR3 contains 15 residues. The CDR3 is CASSPPGALGETQYF. The DNA of the CDR3 is TGTGCCAGCAGCCCCCCCGGAGCCCTCGGGGAGACCCAGTACTTC.

This clonotype showed up just a few times. The chain employs TRBV13 and TRBJ2-2, with 7 bases that match TRBD2. V lost 6 bases, J lost 3 bases, and 13 bases stayed unmatched. Germline CDR1 PRHDT, CDR2 FYEKMQ (reference sequence). There are 17 residues in the CDR3. The CDR3 region has the DNA TGTGCCAGCAGAGTATCGGGCGGGAGTAAGGACACCGGGGAGCTGTTTTTT. Protein sequence: CASRVSGGSKDTGELFF. Supplemented by reference TRBV13 and TRBJ2-2, the full variable domain reads AAGVIQSPRHLIKEKRETATLKCYPIPRHDTVYWYQQGPGQDPQFLISFYEKMQSDKGSIPDRFSAQQFSDYHSELNMSSLELGDSALYFCASRVSGGSKDTGELFFGEGSRLTVL.

The rearrangement links TRBV7-2 to TRBJ2-7, with D perhaps TRBD1 or TRBD2 (6 bases each). Germline lookup yields CDR1 SGHTA and CDR2 FQGNSA. V lost 5 bases and J 6 bases, leaving 14 bases between the germline ends. This CDR3 region has 13 residues. The CDR3 loop is CASSLHWGAEQYF. The CDR3 DNA follows: TGTGCCAGCAGCCTACACTGGGGGGCCGAGCAGTACTTC.

This clonotype was found many times. V gene TRBV15 combines with J gene TRBJ2-5; D is ambiguous. This CDR3 has 15 amino acids. CDR1 and CDR2 from the germline V gene are LNHNV and YYDKDF (reference sequence). V lost 0 bases, J lost 4 bases, and 12 bases lay in between. CDR3 DNA: TGTGCCACCAGCAGAGATGGGGTAACAACAGAGACCCAGTACTTC. This translates into CATSRDGVTTETQYF.

The sample holds a few counts of this clonotype. This rearrangement joins TRBV2 to TRBJ2-5; 12 bases are a match to TRBD2. Germline CDR1 reads SNHLY; CDR2 reads FYNNEI. The CDR3 has 11 amino acids. V trimming: 6 bases; J trimming: 13 bases; junction bases outside the gene matches: 3. The CDR3 coding sequence is TGTGCCAGCAGACTAGCGGGAGGCCCGTACTTC. Translating it yields CASRLAGGPYF.

This clonotype was counted ten times or more. The chain couples TRBV7-9 to TRBJ1-1; a possible D gene is TRBD1 (5 bases). The CDR3 totals 13 residues. Germline V gene lookup returns CDR1 SEHNR and CDR2 FQNEAQ (reference sequence). The V end lost 6 bases, the J end lost 1 base, and 9 bases lay between the germline ends. The CDR3 is CASSPQGNTEAFF. CDR3 nucleotide sequence: TGTGCCAGCAGTCCCCAGGGGAACACTGAAGCTTTCTTT.

In this sample, this clonotype turned up a few times. J is TRBJ2-5 and V is TRBV14, with 7 bases identical to TRBD1. Germline CDR1 is SGHDN and CDR2 is FVKESK. V gave up 1 base and J gave up 4 bases; unmatched junction bases: 9. This CDR3 has 16 amino acids. The CDR3 here is CASSQVPTGLIETQYF. The CDR3 DNA sequence: TGTGCCAGCAGCCAAGTCCCGACAGGGCTGATAGAGACCCAGTACTTC.

The V call is TRBV5-1, the J call TRBJ1-1, with 8 bases fitting TRBD1. The CDR3 covers 16 residues. Germline CDR1 is SGHRS and CDR2 is YFSETQ. V lost 3 bases to trimming and J lost 11 bases; unmatched junction nucleotides: 18. The CDR3 sequence is CASSWQASGGEVSAFF. The CDR3 DNA reads as TGCGCCAGCAGCTGGCAGGCCTCAGGGGGCGAGGTTTCGGCTTTCTTT.

Ten or more counts support this clonotype. This rearrangement joins TRBV6-5 to TRBJ1-2; D uncertain. Germline V lookup: CDR1 MNHEY, CDR2 SVGAGI. Trimming stripped 0 bases from V and 5 bases from J, with 7 bases between. The CDR3 sequence is 13 residues long. The CDR3 DNA sequence: TGTGCCAGCAGTTACTCCCGGAATTATGGCTACACCTTC. Protein product: CASSYSRNYGYTF.

This chain connects TRBV7-9 to TRBJ2-4; a possible D gene is TRBD1 (6 bases). CDR1 SEHNR and CDR2 FQNEAQ come from the germline V gene (reference sequence). V was trimmed by 4 bases and J by 2 bases, leaving 15 bases between them. CDR3 length equals 16 residues. The CDR3 reads CASSSDRIGTKNIQYF. In DNA form, the CDR3 reads TGTGCCAGCAGCTCAGACAGGATCGGGACCAAAAACATTCAGTACTTC.

Ten or more counts support this clonotype. This sequence joins TRBV3-1 and TRBJ1-5; no clear D. Trimming shortened V by 4 bases and J by 5 bases, and 15 bases separated the two germline ends. The germline V gene has CDR1 LGHDT and CDR2 YNNKEL (reference sequence). The CDR3 is 15 residues long. The DNA for the CDR3 is TGTGCCAGCAGCCCCTCGGGCTTACGGGATCAGCCCCAGCATTTT. It codes for CASSPSGLRDQPQHF.

This clonotype came up many times. The chain uses TRBV6-1 and TRBJ2-4; D not certain. V gave up 5 bases and J gave up 6 bases, with 14 bases separating them. The CDR3 contains 14 residues. Germline assignment: CDR1 MNHNS and CDR2 SASEGT. CDR3 sequence (DNA): TGTGCCAGCAGTCAGGACCTTCTTCTAAACATTCAGTACTTC. As protein: CASSQDLLLNIQYF.

This clonotype showed up many times. For the CDR3, the DNA is TGTGCCAGCAGCTTCCAGAGTAGCCCCGCTTACGAGCAGTACTTC. Residues: CASSFQSSPAYEQYF. This chain joins TRBV7-2 and TRBJ2-7; D remains unclear. CDR1 is SGHTA, CDR2 FQGNSA, per germline. V shed 3 bases and J shed 4 bases, with 16 bases lying between them. The CDR3 is made up of 15 amino acids.

This clonotype was detected only a few times. The chain recombines TRBV7-2 with TRBJ1-1, with D hard to call. Germline V CDR1 and CDR2: SGHTA, FQGNSA. The CDR3 loop spans 13 amino acids. Trimming shortened V by 0 bases and J by 8 bases, and 10 bases separated the two germline ends. CDR3 DNA sequence: TGTGCCAGCAGCTTAGCGGCCAGGCAAGAAGCTTTCTTT. Residues: CASSLAARQEAFF.

There are a few counts of this clonotype. This chain uses TRBV6-5 with TRBJ2-7; D not resolved. The V end was cut by 1 base, the J end by 2 bases, with 6 bases between. The CDR3 runs to 13 residues. CDR1 is MNHEY and CDR2 is SVGAGI in the germline V gene. As DNA, the CDR3 is TGTGCCAGCAGTTACTTGACCCCCTACGAGCAGTACTTC. Translation: CASSYLTPYEQYF.

The rearrangement uses TRBV20-1 and TRBJ1-1, with D possibly matching TRBD1 (6 bases). This CDR3 is built from 14 residues. From germline, CDR1 is DFQATT and CDR2 SNEGSKA (reference sequence). The ends were cut back, 0 bases at V and 4 bases at J, with 12 bases in the middle. CDR3 loop: CSARDRGASTEAFF. The CDR3 nucleotides are TGCAGTGCTAGAGATCGGGGGGCCAGCACTGAAGCTTTCTTT.

This clonotype was counted at least ten times. The chain carries TRBV10-3 and TRBJ1-5; D possibly corresponds to TRBD1 (5 bases). V lost 7 bases, J lost 3 bases, and 10 bases lay in between. From germline, CDR1 is ENHRY and CDR2 SYGVKD. This CDR3 has 13 residues. The CDR3 sequence: CAIKGANNQPQHF. The DNA for the CDR3 is TGTGCCATCAAAGGGGCGAACAATCAGCCCCAGCATTTT.

This clonotype has more than one count but fewer than ten. The rearrangement joins TRBV4-1 to TRBJ1-1, with D perhaps matching TRBD1 (5 bases). The V gene lost 4 bases and the J gene lost 4 bases, with 16 bases spanning the gap. CDR3 length: 15 amino acids. CDR1 MGHRA and CDR2 YSYEKL come from the germline V gene. In DNA form, the CDR3 reads TGCGCCAGCAGCCTTGCGGGGGAGTCGCGCACTGAAGCTTTCTTT. Residues: CASSLAGESRTEAFF.